This T cell receptor (beta chain) was recovered during a study of identical twins. TCRdb re-called the 5' RACE reads with MiXCR, one entry per CDR3 protein. The sample consists of 200,000 to 300,000 distinct CDR3 sequences, more than 9.5% of them appearing once. CDR3 size: 15 residues. Germline V gives CDR1 MDHEN, CDR2 SYDVKM. J gave up 3 bases and V 5 bases, and 6 bases lay outside the gene matches. This sample was also put to use in a study of yellow fever vaccine responses in identical twins.

Sequencing was done on a sample of memory (CD45RO+) T cells sorted from blood. The J gene is TRBJ1-4, the V gene TRBV28, with TRBD1 identical over 7 bases. The receptor's source is a woman in her late teens or twenties in good health. The CDR3 loop reads CASSPSGGPNEKLFF. The CDR3 nucleotides are TGTGCCAGCAGTCCGTCAGGGGGACCTAATGAAAAACTGTTTTTT.